One and the same sample provided the 19 T cell receptor beta chains below, sequenced in a study of early T cells in non-severe SARS-CoV-2 infection. TCRdb processed the 5' RACE reads anew with MiXCR; each CDR3 protein has one entry. The sample lists around 61,000 distinct CDR3 sequences, roughly a tenth occurring once. The sample consisted of whole blood. The receptors derive from an adult who was a healthcare worker with PCR-confirmed SARS-CoV-2 infection or an uninfected control (not recorded which).

This clonotype has at least ten counts. The J gene is TRBJ2-2, the V gene TRBV5-5; D is unclear. CDR3 size: 13 residues. V lost 2 bases and J 2 bases, leaving 4 bases between the germline ends. CDR1 and CDR2 from the germline V gene are SGHKS and YYEKEE (reference sequence). CDR3 sequence reads: CASSFGNTGELFF. In nucleotides, the CDR3 is TGTGCCAGCAGCTTTGGAAACACCGGGGAGCTGTTTTTT.

V and J are TRBV20-1 and TRBJ1-4; no firm D call. V dropped 3 bases and J dropped 0 bases, with 8 bases sitting between them. CDR1 DFQATT and CDR2 SNEGSKA come from the germline V gene (reference sequence). The CDR3 sequence is 14 residues long. For the CDR3, the DNA is TGCAGTGCTAGTCTAATAGCAACTAATGAAAAACTGTTTTTT. It encodes CSASLIATNEKLFF.

This clonotype was picked up many times. The J gene is TRBJ2-7, the V gene TRBV27; a possible D gene is TRBD2 (6 bases). Trimming took off 8 bases at V and 7 bases at J, with 21 bases between the two ends. The CDR3 is 14 amino acids. Germline assignment: CDR1 MNHEY and CDR2 SMNVEV (reference sequence). The CDR3 reads CASRKREKTREQYF. The CDR3 coding sequence is TGTGCCAGCCGCAAACGGGAGAAGACTCGAGAGCAGTACTTC.

V is TRBV29-1 and J is TRBJ2-7; 8 nucleotides agree with TRBD2. The CDR3 extends over 12 amino acids. CDR1 and CDR2 (germline): SQVTM, ANQGSEA. The CDR3 DNA reads TGCAGTTACATAGCGGGATTTCACGAGCAGTACTTC. This sequence encodes CSYIAGFHEQYF.

The genes are TRBV2 and TRBJ2-7; D uncertain. The CDR3 runs 13 residues. CDR1 is SNHLY and CDR2 is FYNNEI in the germline V gene. V lost 4 bases to trimming and J lost 3 bases, with 10 bases between them. The CDR3 sequence: CASSGVGDYEQYF. The CDR3 DNA reads TGTGCCAGCAGTGGAGTCGGAGACTACGAGCAGTACTTC.

The CDR3 DNA sequence: TGTGCCAGCAGCTCAAGCGGGAGGTGGCCAGATACGCAGTATTTT. It is translated as CASSSSGRWPDTQYF. The chain recombines TRBV7-3 with TRBJ2-3; 9 nucleotides align to TRBD2. The germline V gene has CDR1 SGHTA and CDR2 FQGTGA. CDR3 size: 15 residues. V shed 4 bases and J 4 bases; nucleotides not matched to a gene: 6.

This clonotype has only a few counts. The rearrangement joins TRBV7-2 to TRBJ2-4; D unclear. The CDR3 consists of 14 residues. With 3 bases removed from V and 4 bases from J, the gap between germline ends came to 10 bases. The germline V gene encodes CDR1 SGHTA and CDR2 FQGNSA. The CDR3 loop is CASSLGGAKNIQYF. DNA of the CDR3: TGTGCCAGCAGCTTGGGCGGAGCTAAAAACATTCAGTACTTC.

This clonotype was detected many times. The CDR3 bases are TGTGCCAGCAGTTCCCAAGCGGATGGCTACACCTTC. Translated: CASSSQADGYTF. The chain recombines TRBV6-5 with TRBJ1-2; D gene unclear. Germline-derived CDR1 and CDR2 are MNHEY and SVGAGI. Trimming took 4 bases from V and 6 from J, leaving 9 bases between them. The CDR3 runs 12 residues.

There are many counts of this clonotype. The rearrangement joins TRBV10-3 to TRBJ1-5, with D uncertain. Germline V gene sequence: CDR1 ENHRY, CDR2 SYGVKD. The V end was cut by 5 bases, the J end by 6 bases, with 11 bases between. The CDR3 runs 13 residues. The CDR3 DNA reads TGTGCCATCAGTATTCTGCCCCCTCAGCCCCAGCATTTT. This gives the protein CAISILPPQPQHF.

V is TRBV4-3 and J is TRBJ2-7, with 8 nucleotides matching TRBD1. The CDR3 consists of 16 residues. Losses at the gene ends were 4 bases for V and 1 base for J; bases not matched to a gene: 9. Germline assignment: CDR1 LGHNA and CDR2 YSLEER. CDR3 residues: CASSRTGGDRSYEQYF. The CDR3 nucleotides are TGCGCCAGCAGCCGCACCGGAGGGGACAGGTCCTACGAGCAGTACTTC.

This clonotype appeared many times. This chain joins TRBV5-1 and TRBJ2-7; D call uncertain. This CDR3 region has 12 residues. Germline loops: CDR1 SGHRS, CDR2 YFSETQ. V lost 5 bases to trimming and J lost 7 bases, with 13 bases between them. CDR3 coding DNA: TGCGCCAGCAGTTTGAAGGGCCTGGAGCAGTACTTC. Translating gives CASSLKGLEQYF.

This clonotype was detected a few times. V gene TRBV13 combines with J gene TRBJ1-3; a weak D match, TRBD1 (5 bases). Germline CDR1 and CDR2: PRHDT and FYEKMQ (reference sequence). The CDR3 is 16 amino acids. Trimming left V 1 base short and J 0 bases short, with 10 bases between. As DNA, the CDR3 is TGTGCCAGCAGCTTAGAGGGGTCCTACTCTGGAAACACCATATATTTT. It codes for CASSLEGSYSGNTIYF.

This clonotype appeared many times. The chain joins TRBV7-2 to TRBJ1-5, with D tentatively TRBD1 (6 bases). There are 15 residues in the CDR3. Germline lookup yields CDR1 SGHTA and CDR2 FQGNSA. V lost 4 bases, J lost 0 bases, and 10 bases lay in between. The CDR3 here is CASSSSRGSNQPQHF. CDR3 in DNA: TGTGCCAGCAGCTCATCCAGGGGTAGCAATCAGCCCCAGCATTTT. Looking up the rest from reference TRBV7-2 and TRBJ1-5 gives the full variable domain: GAGVSQSPSNKVTEKGKDVELRCDPISGHTALYWYRQSLGQGLEFLIYFQGNSAPDKSGLPSDRFSAERTGGSVSTLTIQRTQQEDSAVYLCASSSSRGSNQPQHFGDGTRLSIL.

This sequence joins TRBV5-1 and TRBJ2-2; maybe TRBD1 (6 bases). From germline, CDR1 is SGHRS and CDR2 YFSETQ. This CDR3 is 15 amino acids long. V gave up 2 bases and J gave up 3 bases, with 11 bases separating them. CDR3 DNA: TGCGCCAGCAGCTTTGGGGGCGTCCACACCGGGGAGCTGTTTTTT. It is translated as CASSFGGVHTGELFF.

This clonotype was detected many times. V and J are TRBV29-1 and TRBJ2-1, with D possibly TRBD2 on 6 matching bases. Germline lookup yields CDR1 SQVTM and CDR2 ANQGSEA. CDR3 length: 11 residues. The V and J ends lost 7 bases and 8 bases respectively, with 12 bases between them. CDR3 nucleotide sequence: TGCAGCGGCGGACTAATGGATGAGCAGTTCTTC. It codes for CSGGLMDEQFF.

Notes on this clonotype: Germline is not matched at one junction end, which may reflect a read error. V is TRBV5-6 and J is TRBJ1-5, with 8 bases lining up with TRBD1. The V gene's germline CDR1 is SGHDT and CDR2 YYEEEE. CDR3 length: 17 amino acids. In nucleotides, the CDR3 is TGTGCCACCAGCGCAGACAGGGGTTGGGCTAGCAATCAGCCCCAGCATTTT. It yields the protein CATSADRGWASNQPQHF. Together with reference TRBV5-6 and TRBJ1-5, the CDR3 gives the full variable domain: DAGVTQSPTHLIKTRGQQVTLRCSPKSGHDTVSWYQQALGQGPQFIFQYYEEEERQRGNFPDRFSGHQFPNYSSELNVNALLLGDSALYLCATSADRGWASNQPQHFGDGTRLSIL.

V usage is TRBV6-2 or TRBV6-3 and J usage is TRBJ2-7, with 7 nucleotides matching TRBD2. Germline CDR1 reads MNHEY; CDR2 reads SVGEGT. Trimming removed 4 bases from V and 2 bases from J; junction bases left unmatched: 8. The CDR3 is 15 amino acids. The CDR3 is CASSSLLGGAYEQYF. The CDR3 DNA sequence: TGTGCCAGCAGTTCCCTTCTGGGAGGGGCCTACGAGCAGTACTTC.

This clonotype was seen more than once but under ten times. The rearrangement links TRBV7-3 to TRBJ2-1, with D unresolved. CDR1 is SGHTA and CDR2 is FQGTGA in the germline V gene. V was clipped by 2 bases and J by 0 bases, with 8 bases between them. The CDR3 contains 15 residues. The CDR3 sequence is CASSLGMSSYNEQFF. In DNA form, the CDR3 reads TGTGCCAGCAGCTTAGGGATGAGCTCCTACAATGAGCAGTTCTTC.

The rearrangement links TRBV2 to TRBJ1-1, with no clear D. This CDR3 has 15 residues. V was clipped by 5 bases and J by 10 bases, with 23 bases between them. Germline assignment: CDR1 SNHLY and CDR2 FYNNEI. CDR3 loop: CASSNPVWQHPTAFF. The CDR3, as DNA: TGTGCCAGCAGTAACCCCGTGTGGCAGCATCCTACAGCTTTCTTT.